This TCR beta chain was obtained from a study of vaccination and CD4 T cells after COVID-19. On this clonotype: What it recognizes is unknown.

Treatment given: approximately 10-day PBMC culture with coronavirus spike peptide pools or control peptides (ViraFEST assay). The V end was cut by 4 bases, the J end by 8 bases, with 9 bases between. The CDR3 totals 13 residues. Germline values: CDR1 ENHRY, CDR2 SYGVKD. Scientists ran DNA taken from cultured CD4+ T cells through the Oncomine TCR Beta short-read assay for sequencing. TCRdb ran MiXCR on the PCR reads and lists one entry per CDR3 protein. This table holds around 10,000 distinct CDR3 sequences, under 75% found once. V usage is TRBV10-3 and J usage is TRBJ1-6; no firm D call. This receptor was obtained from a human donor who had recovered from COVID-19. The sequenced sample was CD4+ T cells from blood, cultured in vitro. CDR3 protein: CAISGVADSPLHF. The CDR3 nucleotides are TGTGCCATCAGTGGTGTGGCCGATTCACCCCTCCACTTT.